This T cell receptor (beta chain) derives from a study of shared clonotypes between healthy human individuals. Study-level points and caveats: In a few donors, around 4.8% of naive CD4 clonotypes appeared in common. Non-shared clonotypes were found to have lower generation probabilities than the clonotypes that were shared by all four of the sorted-subset donors.

Each cell subset's genomic DNA was divided evenly among several immunoSEQ plates. Assay used: immunoSEQ multiplex PCR; TCRdb lists only in-frame clones, some missing. Of 400,000 or so clones in the sample, approximately 97% were seen once. V gave up 8 bases and J gave up 2 bases, with 22 bases separating them. Germline lookup yields CDR1 MNHEY and CDR2 SMNVEV (reference sequence). CDR3 length: 16 amino acids. To note about this clone: Its matching antigen is unknown.

The donors, all of them Caucasian adults, lived in Nashville, Tennessee. The chain recombines TRBV27 with TRBJ2-7, with D possibly being TRBD1 (8 bases). Specimen: memory CD8+ T cells sorted from blood. The subset denotes: CD45RO+ cells pooled with CCR7-negative TemRA cells. The sequence came from a man aged 25-45 years in good health. CDR3 coding DNA: TGTGCCAGCGGAACAGGGGGGGGTGGGGAGACCTACGAGCAGTACTTC. Translated: CASGTGGGGETYEQYF.